This is a list of T cell receptor beta chains from one sample in a study of blood T cell repertoires in COVID-19. This table comes from immunoSEQ multiplex PCR, and its TCRdb copy is limited to in-frame clones, with some not included. The sample comprises around 150,000 clones, about 88% of which are singletons, and 0.85% to 1.2% rests with the top ten. Sequencing was performed on peripheral blood. Receptors were obtained from a man in his forties with acute or convalescent COVID-19. Each CDR3 is given with its conserved first and last residue. Fields, in order: clone size, J gene, D gene, V gene, CDR3 DNA, CDR3 protein. A D gene is named only where the DNA matches it firmly. Size values are once, few and many counts, or a class for expanded clones, and some rows have none.

abundance: .; j_gene: TRBJ1-4; d_gene: .; v_gene: TRBV7-9; CDR3nt: TGTGCCAGCAGCTCAACAGGGTACGGTAATGAAAAACTGTTTTTT; CDR3aa: CASSSTGYGNEKLFF
abundance: .; j_gene: TRBJ1-1; d_gene: TRBD1; v_gene: TRBV5-1; CDR3nt: TGCGCCAGCAGCCCGACGGGACAGGGAGTAACTGAAGCTTTCTTT; CDR3aa: CASSPTGQGVTEAFF
abundance: few; j_gene: TRBJ2-2; d_gene: .; v_gene: TRBV30; CDR3nt: TGTGCCTGGAATGGGGCAAACACCGGGGAGCTGTTTTTT; CDR3aa: CAWNGANTGELFF
abundance: .; j_gene: TRBJ2-1; d_gene: TRBD2; v_gene: TRBV27; CDR3nt: TGTGCCAGCAGTTTATTTGGACTAGCGGGTCGAGATGAGCAGTTCTTC; CDR3aa: CASSLFGLAGRDEQFF
abundance: .; j_gene: TRBJ2-1; d_gene: .; v_gene: TRBV3-1/TRBV3-2; CDR3nt: TGTGCCAGCAGCCAAGTTTCCAGTTACAATGAGCAGTTCTTC; CDR3aa: CASSQVSSYNEQFF
abundance: .; j_gene: TRBJ1-4; d_gene: .; v_gene: TRBV11-2; CDR3nt: TGTGCCAGCAGTAAGACCTCCCCTGGCAGGGCGGAAAAACTGTTTTTT; CDR3aa: CASSKTSPGRAEKLFF
abundance: once; j_gene: TRBJ1-1; d_gene: .; v_gene: TRBV29-1; CDR3nt: TGCAGCGTGATACAGGGAGGGACTGAAGCTTTCTTT; CDR3aa: CSVIQGGTEAFF
abundance: .; j_gene: TRBJ1-5; d_gene: .; v_gene: TRBV6-5; CDR3nt: TGTGCCAGCATGGGCAGTAAATTAAATCAGCCCCAGCATTTT; CDR3aa: CASMGSKLNQPQHF
abundance: .; j_gene: TRBJ2-5; d_gene: .; v_gene: TRBV30; CDR3nt: TGTGCCTGGAGCGTAAAAGAGACCCAGTACTTC; CDR3aa: CAWSVKETQYF
abundance: .; j_gene: TRBJ1-4; d_gene: .; v_gene: TRBV29-1; CDR3nt: TGCAGCGTTGGTCAACCGGGGGGAAAACTGTTTTTT; CDR3aa: CSVGQPGGKLFF
abundance: .; j_gene: TRBJ2-3; d_gene: .; v_gene: TRBV28; CDR3nt: TGTGCCAGCACCAGGGGGGGCACAGATACGCAGTATTTT; CDR3aa: CASTRGGTDTQYF
abundance: .; j_gene: TRBJ1-2; d_gene: TRBD1; v_gene: TRBV6-5; CDR3nt: TGTGCCAGCAGTTTAGAGACAGGGGCGATTGGCTACACCTTC; CDR3aa: CASSLETGAIGYTF